At least ten counts were recorded for the clone carrying this TCR beta chain. Its antigen is not known. These data originate in a study of breast tumors, draining lymph nodes, adjacent tissues. TCRdb processed the multiplex PCR reads anew with MiXCR; each CDR3 protein has one entry. This table holds about 20,000 distinct CDR3 sequences, around two fifths found once. CDR3 size: 16 residues. Germline CDR1 DFQATT, CDR2 SNEGSKA (reference sequence). V was clipped by 3 bases and J by 5 bases; unmatched bases: 11. Study-wide points: That most tumor T cells come from lymph nodes remained unproven. The data were judged consistent with most tumor T cells coming from lymph node and expanding in tumor. Tumor and nontumor repertoires were significantly more similar in luminal-like than in basal-like breast cancer.

Input material: breast tumor tissue. The sequence came from a female donor with breast cancer. Some clones in this sample may be carry-over from other donors' samples. The chain joins TRBV20-1 to TRBJ2-1, with 9 bases matching TRBD2. CDR3 nucleotides: TGCAGTGCTAGCATCCGGGCGGGAGGGGGGGACAATGAGCAGTTCTTC. Translation: CSASIRAGGGDNEQFF.